These 29 T cell receptor beta chains share one sample of origin, sequenced in a study of blood T cell repertoires in COVID-19. Assay: immunoSEQ multiplex PCR; the TCRdb copy retains only in-frame clones and omits some. Found here are hundreds of thousands of clones, 86% of them singletons; the top ten hold roughly 1.4%. Sequencing was done on a sample of peripheral blood. All receptors derive from a woman in her twenties or thirties with active or convalescent COVID-19.

The rearrangement joins TRBV9 to TRBJ2-1; weak D call: TRBD1 (5 bases). The CDR3 contains 14 residues. V lost 0 bases, J lost 9 bases, and 13 bases lay in between. The V gene's germline CDR1 is SGDLS and CDR2 YYNGEE. The CDR3 here is CASSVASRVGEQFF. The DNA for the CDR3 is TGTGCCAGCAGCGTAGCCTCCAGGGTCGGTGAGCAGTTCTTC.

The rearrangement joins TRBV25-1 to TRBJ1-5; D is undetermined. This CDR3 spans 13 amino acids. Germline lookup yields CDR1 MGHDK and CDR2 SYGVNS. The V end was cut by 4 bases, the J end by 2 bases, with 6 bases between. The CDR3 sequence: CASSGGGNQPQHF. The CDR3 region has the DNA TGTGCCAGCAGTGGCGGCGGCAATCAGCCCCAGCATTTT.

The chain uses TRBV6-1 and TRBJ2-3; a weak D match, TRBD1 (6 bases). Trimming shortened V by 4 bases and J by 0 bases, and 14 bases separated the two germline ends. CDR1 and CDR2 from the germline V gene are MNHNS and SASEGT. The CDR3 has 16 amino acids. The CDR3 region is CASSVTGYTSTDTQYF. The DNA of the CDR3 is TGTGCCAGCAGTGTAACAGGGTATACTAGCACAGATACGCAGTATTTT.

This clone came up a few times. This chain uses TRBV7-9 with TRBJ2-6; D may be TRBD2 (6 bases). The CDR3 contains 18 residues. V was shortened by 2 bases and J by 0 bases, with 14 bases between the two germline ends. CDR1 is SEHNR, CDR2 FQNEAQ, per germline (reference sequence). The CDR3, as DNA: TGTGCCAGCAGCTTATTTCCCCCCGGGAGCTCTGGGGCCAACGTCCTGACTTTC. Translating gives CASSLFPPGSSGANVLTF. The full variable domain, its missing parts supplied by reference TRBV7-9 and TRBJ2-6, is DTGVSQNPRHKITKRGQNVTFRCDPISEHNRLYWYRQTLGQGPEFLTYFQNEAQLEKSRLLSDRFSAERPKGSFSTLEIQRTEQGDSAMYLCASSLFPPGSSGANVLTFGAGSRLTVL.

The chain has TRBV7-2 and TRBJ2-1, with TRBD2 matching 8 bases. The CDR3 extends over 13 amino acids. Germline CDR1 is SGHTA and CDR2 is FQGNSA. Unmatched junction bases numbered 9, after V lost 5 bases and J lost 12 bases. CDR3 sequence: CASSDGLANRQFF. The CDR3 nucleotides read TGTGCCAGCAGCGACGGACTAGCAAATAGGCAGTTCTTC.

V and J are TRBV29-1 and TRBJ1-3, with D maybe TRBD1 (6 bases). This CDR3 comprises 15 residues. Germline V gene data show CDR1 as SQVTM and CDR2 as ANQGSEA. Trimming removed 5 bases at V and 4 bases at J, with 18 bases between. The CDR3 coding sequence is TGCAGCGTTAAAACCCCTCAGGGGATAGGAAACACCATATATTTT. Its protein is CSVKTPQGIGNTIYF.

DNA of the CDR3: TGTGCCAGTCGGGGACTAGCGGGAGGGCCGCACACCGGGGAGCTGTTTTTT. It codes for CASRGLAGGPHTGELFF. V gene TRBV19 combines with J gene TRBJ2-2; 16 bases line up with TRBD2. Germline-derived CDR1 and CDR2 are LNHDA and SQIVND (reference sequence). The CDR3 contains 17 residues. The junction had 6 bases not matched to a gene; V was cut back by 8 bases and J by 3 bases.

V is TRBV2 and J is TRBJ1-6; possible D gene TRBD1, 6 bases. There are 15 residues in the CDR3. Germline assignment: CDR1 SNHLY and CDR2 FYNNEI. Trimming left V 3 bases short and J 8 bases short, with 14 bases between. Written as DNA, the CDR3 is TGTGCCAGCAGTGATGACAGGTCGTTAGATTCACCCCTCCACTTT. It encodes CASSDDRSLDSPLHF.

The chain has TRBV9 and TRBJ2-3; weak D call: TRBD2 (6 bases). Deletions cut 3 bases from V and 2 bases from J, with 10 bases between. CDR1 and CDR2 (germline): SGDLS, YYNGEE. The CDR3 extends over 14 amino acids. CDR3 sequence: CASSAGLSTDTQYF. The CDR3 nucleotides read TGTGCCAGCAGCGCGGGACTTTCCACAGATACGCAGTATTTT.

The rearrangement links TRBV2 to TRBJ2-2; a possible D gene is TRBD2 (5 bases). V lost 5 bases and J lost 2, with 9 bases in between. The CDR3 has 14 amino acids. Germline CDR1 is SNHLY and CDR2 is FYNNEI. CDR3 sequence (DNA): TGTGCCAGCAGTTCGAGGGTAAACACCGGGGAGCTGTTTTTT. Its protein is CASSSRVNTGELFF.

The rearrangement links TRBV19 to TRBJ1-5; possibly TRBD1 for D (6 bases). CDR1 and CDR2 from the germline V gene are LNHDA and SQIVND (reference sequence). V was pared by 1 base and J by 0 bases, with 13 bases between. The CDR3 length is 17 residues. The CDR3 region has the DNA TGTGCCAGTAGTATAGCCGGACAGCCATTTAGCAATCAGCCCCAGCATTTT. Encoded protein: CASSIAGQPFSNQPQHF.

The gene calls are TRBV11-3 and TRBJ2-5, with TRBD2 matching 9 bases. Germline V gene sequence: CDR1 SGHNT, CDR2 YENEEA. V trimming: 3 bases; J trimming: 5 bases; junction bases outside the gene matches: 13. The CDR3 is 17 amino acids. In DNA form, the CDR3 reads TGTGCCAGCAGCTTCTCTAGCGGGGCCGAGGGCGGGGAGACCCAGTACTTC. Its protein product is CASSFSSGAEGGETQYF.

The rearrangement uses TRBV15 and TRBJ2-7; D is unclear. CDR1 and CDR2 (germline): LNHNV, YYDKDF (reference sequence). The CDR3 extends over 15 amino acids. V lost 0 bases to trimming and J lost 0 bases, with 9 bases between them. CDR3 in DNA: TGTGCCACCAGCAGAGATACGGGTATCTCCTACGAGCAGTACTTC. Protein: CATSRDTGISYEQYF. Full variable domain (remainder filled in from reference TRBV15 and TRBJ2-7): DAMVIQNPRYQVTQFGKPVTLSCSQTLNHNVMYWYQQKSSQAPKLLFHYYDKDFNNEADTPDNFQSRRPNTSFCFLDIRSPGLGDTAMYLCATSRDTGISYEQYFGPGTRLTVT.

The J gene is TRBJ1-1, the V gene TRBV3-1 (or the pseudogene TRBV3-2), with 7 bases aligning to TRBD1. Germline CDR1 and CDR2: LGHDT and YNNKEL (reference sequence). The junction had 5 bases not matched to a gene; V was cut back by 2 bases and J by 8 bases. This CDR3 comprises 13 residues. CDR3 sequence reads: CASSQWDSGEAFF. The CDR3 DNA sequence: TGTGCCAGCAGCCAATGGGACAGCGGGGAAGCTTTCTTT.

This chain links TRBV2 with TRBJ2-3; TRBD2 matches at 14 bases. This CDR3 contains 15 residues. Germline V CDR1 and CDR2: SNHLY, FYNNEI. Trimming removed 1 base from V and 6 bases from J; junction bases left unmatched: 0. CDR3 amino acids: CASSEGTSGGDTQYF. The CDR3 coding sequence is TGTGCCAGCAGTGAAGGGACTAGCGGGGGGGATACGCAGTATTTT.

The chain uses TRBV5-1 and TRBJ2-1; D possibly corresponds to TRBD2 (6 bases). The CDR3 runs 15 residues. Germline CDR1 is SGHRS and CDR2 is YFSETQ. V lost 2 bases, J lost 7 bases, and 16 bases lay in between. This chain's CDR3 is CASSFEGTGANEQFF. The CDR3 DNA is TGCGCCAGCAGCTTCGAAGGGACTGGGGCAAATGAGCAGTTCTTC.

This chain connects TRBV10-3 to TRBJ1-1; possible D gene TRBD1, 5 bases. The CDR3 loop spans 15 amino acids. V lost 3 bases to trimming and J lost 6 bases, with 17 bases between them. Germline loops: CDR1 ENHRY, CDR2 SYGVKD. DNA of the CDR3: TGTGCCATCAGTGAAACTACAGGCTCGGTCTCTGAAGCTTTCTTT. It is translated as CAISETTGSVSEAFF.

This clone has at least ten counts. This chain connects TRBV3-1 (or the pseudogene TRBV3-2) to TRBJ1-4, with D tentatively TRBD1 (5 bases). The CDR3 runs 15 residues. Trimming stripped 6 bases from V and 2 bases from J, with 13 bases between. CDR1 and CDR2 (germline): LGHDT, YNNKEL (reference sequence). CDR3 loop: CASRLSGRTNEKLFF. CDR3 nucleotide sequence: TGTGCCAGCAGACTATCAGGGAGGACTAATGAAAAACTGTTTTTT.

In DNA form, the CDR3 reads TGTGCCAGCAGCGTAGCAGGGGGCGGATCTACTGAAAAACTGTTTTTT. Translated: CASSVAGGGSTEKLFF. V gene TRBV9 combines with J gene TRBJ1-4; TRBD1 matches 8 bases. Trimming cost V 0 bases and J 7 bases; bases outside gene matches: 8. CDR3 length: 16 residues. Germline values: CDR1 SGDLS, CDR2 YYNGEE.

This clone was seen once. The rearrangement links TRBV27 to TRBJ1-1; TRBD1 matches 8 bases. CDR3 length: 15 amino acids. Germline V gene sequence: CDR1 MNHEY, CDR2 SMNVEV (reference sequence). Losses at the gene ends were 6 bases for V and 1 base for J; bases not matched to a gene: 7. This CDR3 reads CASSTTGEANTEAFF. The CDR3 DNA sequence: TGTGCCAGCAGCACGACAGGGGAAGCGAACACTGAAGCTTTCTTT.

V and J are TRBV7-8 and TRBJ1-1; D call uncertain. Trimming took off 3 bases at V and 1 base at J, with 9 bases between the two ends. The CDR3 length is 14 residues. The germline CDR1 and CDR2 sequences are SGHVS and FQNEAQ. CDR3 sequence: CASSFYLQNTEAFF. The CDR3 nucleotides are TGTGCCAGCAGCTTTTACTTGCAGAACACTGAAGCTTTCTTT.

V and J are TRBV2 and TRBJ1-5, with D tentatively TRBD1 (5 bases). From germline, CDR1 is SNHLY and CDR2 FYNNEI. CDR3 length equals 13 residues. V shed 3 bases and J shed 5 bases, with 8 bases lying between them. The CDR3 DNA sequence: TGTGCCAGCAGTGACGCAGGGCATCAGCCCCAGCATTTT. This codes for CASSDAGHQPQHF. Complete variable domain (other parts from reference TRBV2 and TRBJ1-5): EPEVTQTPSHQVTQMGQEVILRCVPISNHLYFYWYRQILGQKVEFLVSFYNNEISEKSEIFDDQFSVERPDGSNFTLKIRSTKLEDSAMYFCASSDAGHQPQHFGDGTRLSIL.

The chain carries TRBV19 and TRBJ2-1, with D maybe TRBD2 (6 bases). The CDR3 totals 14 residues. With 11 bases removed from V and 3 bases from J, the gap between germline ends came to 17 bases. CDR1 and CDR2 (germline): LNHDA, SQIVND (reference sequence). CDR3 sequence reads: CAGCGTQYYNEQFF. CDR3 bases: TGTGCCGGCTGCGGGACTCAATACTACAATGAGCAGTTCTTC.

The chain joins TRBV27 to TRBJ1-5; D may be TRBD1 (6 bases). Per the germline V gene, CDR1 is MNHEY and CDR2 is SMNVEV (reference sequence). Trimming took off 3 bases at V and 0 bases at J, with 12 bases between the two ends. This CDR3 has 16 amino acids. The CDR3 DNA sequence: TGTGCCAGCAGTTTTACAGGGTCCTATAGCAATCAGCCCCAGCATTTT. This gives the protein CASSFTGSYSNQPQHF.

The rearrangement links TRBV29-1 to TRBJ1-3; no definite D call. CDR3 length: 16 residues. Germline-derived CDR1 and CDR2 are SQVTM and ANQGSEA. V lost 1 base to trimming and J lost 1 base, with 14 bases between them. CDR3 sequence reads: CSVEGLLPESGNTIYF. CDR3 coding DNA: TGCAGCGTTGAAGGACTTCTGCCAGAATCTGGAAACACCATATATTTT. Looking up the rest from reference TRBV29-1 and TRBJ1-3 gives the full variable domain: SAVISQKPSRDICQRGTSLTIQCQVDSQVTMMFWYRQQPGQSLTLIATANQGSEATYESGFVIDKFPISRPNLTFSTLTVSNMSPEDSSIYLCSVEGLLPESGNTIYFGEGSWLTVV.

This chain links TRBV9 with TRBJ1-2; possibly TRBD1 for D (5 bases). The ends were cut back, 4 bases at V and 1 base at J, with 14 bases in the middle. This CDR3 is 15 amino acids long. Germline V gene data show CDR1 as SGDLS and CDR2 as YYNGEE. CDR3 amino acids: CASSPRPGVNYGYTF. CDR3 nucleotides: TGTGCCAGCAGCCCCCGTCCGGGGGTTAACTATGGCTACACCTTC.

V usage is TRBV4-1 and J usage is TRBJ2-2; 10 positions agree with TRBD1. V shed 3 bases and J 3 bases; nucleotides not matched to a gene: 1. This CDR3 comprises 15 residues. Germline V gene data show CDR1 as MGHRA and CDR2 as YSYEKL. The CDR3 here is CASSHGQGDTGELFF. The CDR3 coding sequence is TGCGCCAGCAGCCACGGACAGGGGGACACCGGGGAGCTGTTTTTT.

This clone was detected a few times. The V gene is TRBV6-2 or TRBV6-3, the J gene TRBJ1-5, with TRBD1 matching 7 bases. J was trimmed by 2 bases and V by 5 bases; bases with no gene match: 6. Per germline, CDR1 MNHEY and CDR2 SVGEGT. The CDR3 is 15 residues long. The CDR3 reads CASSRQGLGNQPQHF. The CDR3 DNA sequence: TGTGCCAGCAGTAGACAGGGTTTGGGCAATCAGCCCCAGCATTTT.

The chain recombines TRBV5-6 with TRBJ2-7, with 7 bases identical to TRBD1. CDR1 is SGHDT, CDR2 YYEEEE, per germline. CDR3 length equals 15 residues. The V and J ends lost 4 bases and 0 bases, in that order; junction bases with no gene match: 7. Here the CDR3 DNA reads TGTGCCAGCAGCCAACAGGGGCTGAGCTCCTACGAGCAGTACTTC. This sequence encodes CASSQQGLSSYEQYF.